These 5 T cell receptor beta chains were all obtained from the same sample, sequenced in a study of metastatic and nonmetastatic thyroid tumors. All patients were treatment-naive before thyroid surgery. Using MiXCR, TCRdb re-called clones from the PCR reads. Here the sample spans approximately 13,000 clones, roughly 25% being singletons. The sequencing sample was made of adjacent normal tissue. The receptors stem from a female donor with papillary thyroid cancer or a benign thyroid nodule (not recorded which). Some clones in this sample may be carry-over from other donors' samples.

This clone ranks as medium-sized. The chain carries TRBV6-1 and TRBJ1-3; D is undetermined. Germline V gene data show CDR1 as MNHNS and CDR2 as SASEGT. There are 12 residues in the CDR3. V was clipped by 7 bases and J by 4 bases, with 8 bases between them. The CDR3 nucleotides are TGTGCCAGCACTCTGGGCGGAAACACCATATATTTT. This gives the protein CASTLGGNTIYF.

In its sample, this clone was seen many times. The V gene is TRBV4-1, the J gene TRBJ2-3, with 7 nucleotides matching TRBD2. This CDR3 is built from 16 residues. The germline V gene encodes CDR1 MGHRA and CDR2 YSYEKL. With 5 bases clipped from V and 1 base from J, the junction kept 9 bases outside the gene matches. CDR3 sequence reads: CASSSPSGIGTDTQYF. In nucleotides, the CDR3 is TGCGCCAGCAGCTCCCCGAGCGGGATCGGCACAGATACGCAGTATTTT.

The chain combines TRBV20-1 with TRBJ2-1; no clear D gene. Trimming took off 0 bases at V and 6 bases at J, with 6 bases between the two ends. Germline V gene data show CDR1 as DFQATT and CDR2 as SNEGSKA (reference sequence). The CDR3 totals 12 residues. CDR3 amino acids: CSARDWSNEQFF. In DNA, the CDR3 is TGCAGTGCTAGAGATTGGAGCAATGAGCAGTTCTTC.

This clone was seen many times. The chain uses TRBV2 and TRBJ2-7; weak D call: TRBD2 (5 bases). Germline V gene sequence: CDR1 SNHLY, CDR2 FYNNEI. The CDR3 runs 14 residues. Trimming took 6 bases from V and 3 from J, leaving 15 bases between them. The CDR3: CASSSVTGIYEQYF. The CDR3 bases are TGTGCCAGCAGCTCCGTGACGGGGATCTACGAGCAGTACTTC.

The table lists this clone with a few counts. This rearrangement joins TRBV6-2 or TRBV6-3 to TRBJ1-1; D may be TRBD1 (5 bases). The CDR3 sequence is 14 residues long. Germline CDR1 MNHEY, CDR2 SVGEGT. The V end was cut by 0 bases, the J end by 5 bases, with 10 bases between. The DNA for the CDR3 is TGTGCCAGCAGTTACTCGACTCGGGGGACTGAAGCTTTCTTT. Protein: CASSYSTRGTEAFF.